This T cell receptor beta chain was recovered during a study of T-cell reconstitution after alpha-beta-depleted transplantation in children. Study outcomes and limitations: T-cell counts and diversity were attributed mostly to newly produced T cells one year after transplant. Expanded graft clones numbering several hundred reportedly gave rise to alpha-beta T cells about two months after transplant. Some patients owed their high day-60 TCRbeta diversity to surviving recipient T cells and thymic progenitors.

This CDR3 has 13 amino acids. Trimming cost V 7 bases and J 5 bases; bases outside gene matches: 5. Germline V CDR1 and CDR2: MDHEN, SYDVKM. Using unique molecular identifiers, the investigators prepared the TCRbeta library. TCRdb re-called the PCR reads with MiXCR, one entry per CDR3 protein. The repertoire has about 200,000 distinct CDR3 sequences, roughly 6.5% of them found once; the top ten carry under 5%. This clonotype was seen many times. Its antigen is not identified. The material sequenced was PBMCs, taken before TCRalphabeta/CD19-depleted stem cell transplant. The J gene is TRBJ2-3, the V gene TRBV28; TRBD2 matches at 8 bases. This receptor was obtained from a girl in the first two years of life with combined immunodeficiency, due to receive a stem cell transplant. The CDR3 DNA follows: TGTGCCAGCAAACGACTAGCGAGAGATACGCAGTATTTT. Its translation is CASKRLARDTQYF.